This entry lists 16 T cell receptor beta chains sequenced from one sample in a study of T-cell memory formation after mild COVID-19. MiXCR was run by TCRdb on the 5' RACE reads, yielding one entry per CDR3 protein. The sample has over 500,000 distinct CDR3 sequences; roughly 17% are singletons. The material sequenced was PBMCs or a T cell subset sorted from them (not recorded which). The receptor source for this set is an adult woman who had mild COVID-19 (a few samples of this study predate the infection). Cell type and time point are not known.

V is TRBV20-1 and J is TRBJ2-7; 7 bases match TRBD2. The CDR3 has 12 amino acids. Germline CDR1 DFQATT, CDR2 SNEGSKA (reference sequence). The V gene end was trimmed by 5 bases and the J gene end by 3 bases; junction bases not matched to a gene: 4. The CDR3 is CSAVGTNYEQYF. The CDR3 DNA sequence: TGCAGTGCTGTCGGGACTAACTACGAGCAGTACTTC.

V gene TRBV30 combines with J gene TRBJ2-3, with TRBD2 identical over 8 bases. The CDR3 runs 15 residues. The trim removed 0 bases at V and 6 bases at J, leaving 8 bases unmatched. The germline gives CDR1 GTSNPN, CDR2 SVGIG (reference sequence). The CDR3 bases are TGTGCCTGGAGTGTCCAGCGGGGGTTCCCGGATACGCAGTATTTT. Translation: CAWSVQRGFPDTQYF.

This rearrangement joins TRBV19 to TRBJ2-2; a weak D match, TRBD1 (6 bases). The CDR3 is 12 amino acids. The V gene's germline CDR1 is LNHDA and CDR2 SQIVND (reference sequence). Trimming removed 7 bases at V and 6 bases at J, with 9 bases between. CDR3 in amino acids: CASISGAGELFF. In DNA, the CDR3 is TGTGCCAGTATTTCAGGGGCCGGGGAGCTGTTTTTT.

This clonotype was observed a handful of times. J is TRBJ2-5 and V is TRBV21-1; the tabulated D call, TRBD1, remains unverified against the DNA. TRBV21-1 is shown as a pseudogene. The CDR3 sequence is 16 residues long. The CDR3 nucleotides read TGTGCCAGCAGCAAAGAGGACAGGGGGCGCGGGGAGACCCAGTACTTC. Protein sequence: CASSKEDRGRGETQYF.

This chain links TRBV30 with TRBJ1-4; 8 nucleotides line up with TRBD1. The V gene's germline CDR1 is GTSNPN and CDR2 SVGIG (reference sequence). This CDR3 contains 13 residues. The V and J ends lost 4 bases and 3 bases, in that order; junction bases with no gene match: 1. The CDR3 sequence is CAWNRGSNEKLFF. The CDR3 nucleotides read TGTGCCTGGAACAGGGGGTCTAATGAAAAACTGTTTTTT.

This chain uses TRBV6-5 with TRBJ2-7, with D perhaps matching TRBD2 (5 bases). This CDR3 has 14 residues. The V gene's germline CDR1 is MNHEY and CDR2 SVGAGI. V was clipped by 6 bases and J by 2 bases, with 14 bases between them. CDR3 in DNA: TGTGCCAGCAGCCTAAGAGGGTTACCCTACGAGCAGTACTTC. It yields the protein CASSLRGLPYEQYF.

This clonotype was recorded many times. The chain combines TRBV12-3 or TRBV12-4 with TRBJ2-1; possibly TRBD1 or TRBD2 for D (5 bases each). V lost 5 bases to trimming and J lost 7 bases, with 15 bases between them. This CDR3 region has 14 residues. CDR3 DNA sequence: TGTGCCAGCAGTGGGTGGGACGGAAATAATGAGCAGTTCTTC. This codes for CASSGWDGNNEQFF.

This clonotype turned up a few times. This chain links TRBV5-1 with TRBJ2-3, with D possibly being TRBD1 (5 bases). This CDR3 is 15 amino acids long. Germline assignment: CDR1 SGHRS and CDR2 YFSETQ. With 0 bases removed from V and 2 bases from J, the gap between germline ends came to 10 bases. The CDR3 DNA sequence: TGCGCCAGCAGCTTGGGGGGCCAGCCCACAGATACGCAGTATTTT. Translation: CASSLGGQPTDTQYF.

The chain has TRBV7-9 and TRBJ1-1; weak D call: TRBD1 (6 bases). The CDR3 is 14 residues long. Germline V gene data show CDR1 as SEHNR and CDR2 as FQNEAQ (reference sequence). Between the trimmed V and J ends, which lost 3 bases and 2 bases, there was a span of 10 bases. The CDR3 loop reads CASSFWTENTEAFF. The CDR3 coding sequence is TGTGCCAGCAGCTTTTGGACAGAAAACACTGAAGCTTTCTTT.

In its sample, this clonotype was seen a few times. This CDR3 is CASSLMDSTDTQYF. For the CDR3, the DNA is TGTGCCAGCAGCTTGATGGACAGCACAGATACGCAGTATTTT. The chain combines TRBV7-3 with TRBJ2-3, with D unclear. Trimming removed 3 bases at V and 0 bases at J, with 7 bases between. Germline CDR1 and CDR2: SGHTA and FQGTGA. This CDR3 is 14 amino acids long.

This clonotype was counted between two and nine times. The chain links TRBV24-1 to TRBJ2-7; 8 nucleotides match TRBD1. The germline CDR1 and CDR2 sequences are KGHDR and SFDVKD. The CDR3 runs 13 residues. V lost 6 bases to trimming and J lost 2 bases; unmatched junction nucleotides: 2. The CDR3, as DNA: TGTGCCACCAGTCCGACAGGGGCCTACGAGCAGTACTTC. Protein product: CATSPTGAYEQYF.

This clonotype was counted a few times. V and J are TRBV6-5 and TRBJ1-2, with D perhaps matching TRBD1 (6 bases). V was shortened by 6 bases and J by 6 bases, with 17 bases between the two germline ends. CDR3 length equals 14 residues. Germline V gene lookup returns CDR1 MNHEY and CDR2 SVGAGI. CDR3 sequence: CASRGIDGGNGYTF. For the CDR3, the DNA is TGTGCCAGCAGGGGAATCGATGGGGGCAATGGCTACACCTTC.

V is TRBV12-3 or TRBV12-4 and J is TRBJ2-2; 8 positions match TRBD2. The trim removed 5 bases at V and 7 bases at J, leaving 12 bases unmatched. The CDR3 covers 16 residues. The CDR3 spells CASSLGAGVIHGELFF. Here the CDR3 DNA reads TGTGCCAGCAGTCTTGGAGCGGGAGTTATACACGGGGAGCTGTTTTTT.

This sequence joins TRBV11-1 and TRBJ2-1; D is uncertain. V shed 7 bases and J shed 4 bases, with 14 bases lying between them. Germline loops: CDR1 SGHAT, CDR2 FQDESV (reference sequence). This CDR3 is built from 14 residues. The CDR3 DNA reads as TGTGCCAGCACCCCAGCTAAAGCTTACAATGAGCAGTTCTTC. Its translation is CASTPAKAYNEQFF.

J is TRBJ2-7 and V is TRBV21-1; the D segment call TRBD1 is taken from the table without a DNA check. TRBV21-1 is recorded as a pseudogene. This CDR3 is built from 13 residues. The CDR3: CASRSDLPGEQYF. The DNA of the CDR3 is TGTGCCAGCAGATCGGACCTACCCGGGGAGCAGTACTTC.

This clonotype has only a few counts. V gene TRBV12-3 or TRBV12-4 combines with J gene TRBJ1-1; 8 nucleotides line up with TRBD1. Trimming removed 5 bases from V and 7 bases from J; junction bases left unmatched: 9. The length of the CDR3 is 14 residues. CDR3: CASSVGTGRGEAFF. DNA of the CDR3: TGTGCCAGCAGTGTCGGGACAGGAAGGGGTGAAGCTTTCTTT.